The rows below give T cell receptor beta chains drawn from one sample of a study of blood T cell repertoires in COVID-19. The repertoire was sequenced with immunoSEQ multiplex PCR; TCRdb's copy has only in-frame clones and lacks some. The table lists tens of thousands of clones, 80% to 90% of them singletons. Sequencing was carried out using peripheral blood. Every receptor here comes from a man in his 70s with active COVID-19. CDR3s include the opening cysteine and the closing phenylalanine or tryptophan. The D gene is left open where the match is weak. Size tells how often a clone was seen (once, few, many) or the class of an expanded clone, and some rows leave it out.

V: TRBV4-2
size: -
J: TRBJ1-6
length: 13
D: -
DNA: TGTGCCAGCAGCCAAGTAACGGATTCACCCCTCCACTTT
CDR3: CASSQVTDSPLHF

V: TRBV6-1
size: -
J: TRBJ1-4
length: 16
D: -
DNA: TGTGCCAGCAGTGAAGGCGACAGGCGACCACTTGAAAAACTGTTTTTT
CDR3: CASSEGDRRPLEKLFF

V: TRBV2
size: -
J: TRBJ1-1
length: 12
D: -
DNA: TGTGCCAACCCGGACATGAACACTGAAGCTTTCTTT
CDR3: CANPDMNTEAFF

V: TRBV11-2
size: -
J: TRBJ1-3
length: 14
D: TRBD1
DNA: TGTGCCACACATGGGACAGGGGGTGGAAACACCATATATTTT
CDR3: CATHGTGGGNTIYF

V: TRBV6-2/TRBV6-3
size: -
J: TRBJ2-7
length: 15
D: TRBD1
DNA: TGTGCCAGCAGTTCTCCACAGGGGTCACCCTACGAGCAGTACTTC
CDR3: CASSSPQGSPYEQYF

V: TRBV19
size: -
J: TRBJ2-3
length: 15
D: -
DNA: TGTGCCAGTAGTATAGATAACTTGGTCGTAGATACGCAGTATTTT
CDR3: CASSIDNLVVDTQYF

V: TRBV7-7
size: few
J: TRBJ1-6
length: 16
D: -
DNA: TGTGCTAGCAGCTTAAGAGGGATGATGGGCTATTCACCCCTCCACTTT
CDR3: CASSLRGMMGYSPLHF

V: TRBV28
size: -
J: TRBJ1-5
length: 15
D: TRBD1
DNA: TGTGCCAGCAGCCGCATAGGGACAGACAATCAGCCCCAGCATTTT
CDR3: CASSRIGTDNQPQHF

V: TRBV7-2
size: -
J: TRBJ2-1
length: 12
D: -
DNA: TGTGCCAGCAGCTTACGGGGCAATGAGCAGTTCTTC
CDR3: CASSLRGNEQFF

V: TRBV6-1
size: -
J: TRBJ2-3
length: 15
D: -
DNA: TGTGCCAGCACCCTACAGGGACGCAACACAGATACGCAGTATTTT
CDR3: CASTLQGRNTDTQYF

V: TRBV18
size: -
J: TRBJ2-3
length: 16
D: TRBD2
DNA: TGTGCCAGCTCACCAAGACTAGCGGGGGGGACAGATACGCAGTATTTT
CDR3: CASSPRLAGGTDTQYF

V: TRBV4-3
size: -
J: TRBJ1-3
length: 16
D: TRBD1
DNA: TGCGCCAGCAGCCGAGGGGCGGACAGGCCTGGAAACACCATATATTTT
CDR3: CASSRGADRPGNTIYF

V: TRBV12-3/TRBV12-4
size: -
J: TRBJ2-1
length: 13
D: TRBD1
DNA: TGTGCCAGCAGGGGACAGATCTACAATGAGCAGTTCTTC
CDR3: CASRGQIYNEQFF

V: TRBV7-6
size: few
J: TRBJ2-5
length: 17
D: TRBD2
DNA: TGTGCCAGCAGCTTAGGACTAGCGGGGGGGGTACAAGAGACCCAGTACTTC
CDR3: CASSLGLAGGVQETQYF

V: TRBV3-1/TRBV3-2
size: -
J: TRBJ2-2
length: 16
D: -
DNA: TGTGCCAGCACCCACTCAGGGTCGGGTGAGACCGGGGAGCTGTTTTTT
CDR3: CASTHSGSGETGELFF

V: TRBV24-1
size: -
J: TRBJ2-4
length: 12
D: TRBD1
DNA: TGTACCGCCCAGACAGGGGAAAACATTCAGTACTTC
CDR3: CTAQTGENIQYF

V: TRBV28
size: -
J: TRBJ1-2
length: 15
D: -
DNA: -
CDR3: CASSSSGQGLSGYTF

V: TRBV4-3
size: -
J: TRBJ2-1
length: 17
D: TRBD2
DNA: TGCGCCAGCAGCCTGCAATGGGGACTAGCAATAAACAATGAGCAGTTCTTC
CDR3: CASSLQWGLAINNEQFF

V: TRBV7-2
size: -
J: TRBJ2-6
length: 17
D: -
DNA: TGTGCCAGCAGCTACGCCACGCTGCGGGGTGGGGCCAACGTCCTGACTTTC
CDR3: CASSYATLRGGANVLTF

V: TRBV3-1/TRBV3-2
size: once
J: TRBJ2-5
length: 15
D: TRBD2
DNA: TGTGCCAGCAGCCCCATCTCGGCGTCTAGCGGGGCCCAGTACTTC
CDR3: CASSPISASSGAQYF

V: TRBV5-4
size: -
J: TRBJ2-7
length: 15
D: -
DNA: TGTGCCAGCAGCTTGGGGGGGGACAGATACTACGAGCAGTACTTC
CDR3: CASSLGGDRYYEQYF

V: TRBV29-1
size: -
J: TRBJ1-1
length: 14
D: -
DNA: TGCAGCGTTACCAAGTCTGGGGCGCAGACTGAAGCTTTCTTT
CDR3: CSVTKSGAQTEAFF

V: TRBV5-1
size: -
J: TRBJ2-5
length: 14
D: TRBD1
DNA: TGCGCCAGCTTGACAGGGGAGAATTTGGAGACCCAGTACTTC
CDR3: CASLTGENLETQYF

V: TRBV20-1
size: -
J: TRBJ2-7
length: 13
D: TRBD2
DNA: TGCAGTGCTAGTTCTGGACTAGCGGACGAGCAGTACTTC
CDR3: CSASSGLADEQYF

V: TRBV7-2
size: -
J: TRBJ1-2
length: 15
D: TRBD1
DNA: TGTGCCAGCAGCTTAGTCTCAGGGGGACGCTATGGCTACACCTTC
CDR3: CASSLVSGGRYGYTF

V: TRBV4-1
size: -
J: TRBJ2-1
length: 15
D: -
DNA: TGCGCCAGCAGCCAAGTAGAGGGGGGGTACAATGAGCAGTTCTTC
CDR3: CASSQVEGGYNEQFF

V: TRBV10-1
size: -
J: TRBJ1-5
length: 13
D: -
DNA: TGCGCCAGCAGTGCAGGGGTGGGTCAGCCCCAGCATTTT
CDR3: CASSAGVGQPQHF

V: TRBV5-1
size: -
J: TRBJ2-3
length: 15
D: TRBD2
DNA: TGCGCCAGCAGCTTTAGCGGGACAAGAGGAGATACGCAGTATTTT
CDR3: CASSFSGTRGDTQYF

V: TRBV27
size: -
J: TRBJ2-7
length: 14
D: -
DNA: TGTGCCAGTAGCCTCGGGGGGCTTCCCTACGAGCAGTACTTC
CDR3: CASSLGGLPYEQYF

V: TRBV5-4
size: -
J: TRBJ1-2
length: 15
D: TRBD1
DNA: TGTGCCAGCAGCTCTTCGGACAGGGGAGACTATGGCTACACCTTC
CDR3: CASSSSDRGDYGYTF

V: TRBV19
size: -
J: TRBJ2-2
length: 13
D: -
DNA: TGTGCCGCCTCCCGCGGGTACGCCGGGGAGCTGTTTTTT
CDR3: CAASRGYAGELFF

V: TRBV6-2/TRBV6-3
size: -
J: TRBJ2-3
length: 18
D: TRBD1
DNA: TGTGCCAGCAGCCGCGGCATGATAGCAGGGGGCCGAACAGATACGCAGTATTTT
CDR3: CASSRGMIAGGRTDTQYF

V: TRBV24-1
size: -
J: TRBJ2-1
length: 14
D: TRBD2
DNA: TGTGCCACCAGTGATAAGGTAGCGGGGGGCGAGCAGTTCTTC
CDR3: CATSDKVAGGEQFF

V: TRBV3-1/TRBV3-2
size: -
J: TRBJ2-1
length: 16
D: -
DNA: TGTGCCAGCAGCCAGGGCTGGCAGGGATCCTACAATGAGCAGTTCTTC
CDR3: CASSQGWQGSYNEQFF